The clone carrying this TCR beta chain is a singleton in its sample. The antigen is undetermined. Both TCR beta VDJ combination and CDR3 sequence profiling were carried out. Genomic DNA was the template for this profiling. From the reads, TCRdb called clonotypes with MiXCR, one entry per CDR3 protein. This table has roughly 150,000 distinct CDR3 sequences, more than 45% appearing once. J was trimmed by 4 bases and V by 2 bases; bases with no gene match: 11. In germline, CDR1 is SGDLS, CDR2 YYNGEE. The length of the CDR3 is 18 residues. The entry originates in a study of CD8+CD57+ T cells in acquired aplastic anemia. Across the study: An average of around 3.5 ug of DNA was obtained from sorted CD4+ and CD8+ cells.

The study, taken as a whole, reports: Sharing between patients and controls was observed for twenty-nine CD8+ CDR3 sequences.

Patients included in sequencing had previously demonstrated CD8+CD57+ cell expansion by flow cytometry. Patients uniformly had severe acquired aplastic anemia. Sequenced: sorted CD4+, CD8+, or CD8+CD57+ T cells (not recorded which) from PBMCs. The clonotype originates from a human donor with aplastic anemia. This rearrangement joins TRBV9 to TRBJ2-5; 13 nucleotides align to TRBD2. The CDR3 nucleotides are TGTGCCAGCAGCGTGGGAAATGAACTAGCGGGAGGGCGAGAGACCCAGTACTTC. Its translation is CASSVGNELAGGRETQYF.